This T cell receptor (beta chain) came from a study of T-cell memory formation after mild COVID-19 (dated by TCRdb to 2020 to 2022). For the study in its entirety: TCR sequence clusters from the two donors were found to be largely donor specific. In two donors, T-cell clones that expanded and contracted after mild COVID-19 were followed by sequencing TCRalpha and TCRbeta repertoires longitudinally. Two young, previously healthy adult volunteers made up the cohort, one male and one female. General conclusions and limits of the study: Contracting CD4+ clones turned up mainly in the CM and EM memory subsets, whereas EMRA was where CD8+ clones were enriched. Only two mild cases were covered in the study, and larger cohorts including severe cases with pre-infection samples were considered necessary. Some responding clones were detected in pre-infection memory, suggesting pre-existing cross-reactive memory T cells joined the SARS-CoV-2 response. The second-wave clones that peaked on day 37 were not confirmed to be SARS-CoV-2 specific. From day 15 to 85, contracting clones showed balanced CD4/CD8 phenotypes, whereas a second wave of clones that expanded from day 15 to 37 leaned towards CD4+.

Trimming accounts for 4 bases at V and 4 bases at J, while the number of junction bases matched to no gene is 6. The CDR3 contains 14 residues, cysteine and phenylalanine counted. Just the 42-base CDR3 DNA is kept, in frame starting at base 1. CDR1 and CDR2 (SQVTM, ANQGSEA) derive from the germline V gene. This clonotype appeared a few times. It lacks a known antigen. Base quality data are lacking; no much larger clone is found one base away. TCRdb shows the sequencer as Illumina NovaSeq 6000. cDNA libraries for TCRalpha and TCRbeta were prepared by 5'RACE using constant-segment primers, with sample barcodes and unique molecular identifiers added. Trizol reagent was used to extract RNA from every sample. Library amplification was performed in two PCR steps, and a second sample barcode and Illumina TruSeq adapters were introduced in the second step. Sequencing of the libraries was done on an Illumina NovaSeq, producing 2 x 150 bp paired-end reads. Processing in the source paper ran as follows. Reads were demultiplexed and collapsed into UMI-guided consensus sequences with migec v1.2.7. Using mixcr v2.1.11, UMI consensuses were aligned to TRA and TRB V and J templates and then assembled into clonotypes. A clonotype was counted as expanded or contracted only when both edgeR and NoisET called the clonotype significant, with the noise models trained on biological replicates. For edgeR calls, the cutoffs were a false discovery rate-adjusted p below 0.01 and a log2 fold-change threshold of 1. PCA with hierarchical clustering of max-normalized trajectories of the 1000 most abundant clonotypes was used as exploratory dynamics analysis. Separately sequenced CD4+ and CD8+ repertoires were used to assign a CD4 or CD8 phenotype to each responding clone. The public reads were reprocessed in TCRdb via fastp at Q25 and MiXCR, keeping in-frame beta chains. Each entry merges the rows of one CDR3 protein and shows their most common DNA and genes. The V and J calls were determined by TCRdb, not by the authors. The sample profile shows fewer than 450,000 distinct CDR3 sequences; roughly 26% of them were found once. The ten top clones hold roughly 8.7% of the sample.

Ficoll-Paque density gradient centrifugation was the method used to isolate PBMCs. The sequencing input was PBMCs or a T cell subset sorted from them (not recorded which). This chain is built from TRBV29-1 and TRBJ2-5; 10 nucleotides in the junction match TRBD2. This clonotype originated in an adult woman who had mild COVID-19 (a few samples of this study predate the infection). The sample titles of this study are shuffled in the database, so cell type and time point are left out; the donor was told from shared clones. The CDR3: CSVGPRLAGETQYF. The DNA sequence is given as TGCAGCGTTGGACCGAGACTAGCGGGAGAGACCCAGTACTTC.